These T cell receptor beta chains were read from a single sample in a study of T cell repertoires in cytomegalovirus infection. TCRdb reprocessed the reads via MiXCR and lists one record per CDR3 protein. The sample records 700,000 to 900,000 distinct CDR3 sequences, almost 30% being singletons. Their recognized antigens are unknown. Sequenced material: cultured CD8+ T cells from PBMCs, taken from culture after CMV antigen stimulation. The receptors here all came from a human donor in good health (CMV status not recorded). Some clones in this sample may be carry-over from other donors' samples. Each CDR3 is given with its conserved first and last residue. The D gene is left open where the match is weak. Size is stated for part of the rows, as once, few or many counts, or as a class when the clone is expanded.

d_call	v_call	cdr3_length	j_call	clone_size	cdr3_aa	cdr3_nt
TRBD2	TRBV7-2	15	TRBJ2-1	NA	CANSQLADLYNEQFF	TGTGCCAACAGCCAACTAGCGGACCTGTACAATGAGCAGTTCTTC
NA	TRBV5-5	12	TRBJ2-7	NA	CASSPRLDEQYF	TGTGCCAGCAGCCCAAGACTAGACGAGCAGTACTTC
NA	TRBV5-8	17	TRBJ1-2	NA	CAVQTIRRGGSPYGYTF	TGTGCCGTTCAAACTATCCGTCGGGGGGGTTCACCCTATGGCTACACCTTC
TRBD1	TRBV7-2	17	TRBJ1-2	many	CASSLVWTGTNNYGYTF	TGTGCCAGCAGCTTAGTCTGGACAGGGACTAATAACTATGGCTACACCTTC
NA	TRBV19	15	TRBJ1-5	few	CASSIGSGGDQPQHF	TGTGCCAGTAGTATAGGAAGTGGGGGTGATCAGCCCCAGCATTTT
TRBD1	TRBV5-4	16	TRBJ1-6	NA	CASSLPWDRGLSPLHF	TGTGCCAGCAGCTTACCCTGGGACAGGGGATTGTCACCCCTCCACTTT
TRBD2	TRBV7-2	17	TRBJ2-3	few	CASSLVAGGLGTDTQYF	TGTGCCAGCAGCTTGGTTGCGGGGGGGCTGGGGACAGATACGCAGTATTTT
NA	TRBV2	13	TRBJ1-1	NA	CATPEGPNTEAFF	TGTGCCACCCCGGAGGGGCCGAACACTGAAGCTTTCTTT
NA	TRBV7-2	13	TRBJ1-3	NA	CASSLMSGNTIYF	TGTGCCAGCAGCTTGATGTCTGGAAACACCATATATTTT
NA	TRBV7-2	15	TRBJ1-1	many	CASSAELLTEFEAFF	TGTGCCAGCAGCGCAGAGCTTTTGACAGAATTTGAAGCTTTCTTT
TRBD1	TRBV29-1	12	TRBJ2-3	NA	CSLGQGTDTQYF	TGCAGCCTAGGACAGGGCACAGATACGCAGTATTTT
TRBD1	TRBV27	15	TRBJ1-4	NA	CASSLSNRGLEKLFF	TGTGCCAGCAGTTTATCGAACAGGGGGCTTGAAAAACTGTTTTTT
TRBD1	TRBV19	17	TRBJ2-3	NA	CASSVSGQGRYTDTQYF	TGTGCCAGTAGTGTCTCCGGACAGGGGCGTTACACAGATACGCAGTATTTT
NA	TRBV6-1	13	TRBJ2-7	many	CASSPTGAYEQYF	TGTGCCAGCAGCCCCACCGGGGCCTACGAGCAGTACTTC
NA	TRBV9	16	TRBJ2-2	NA	CASSAPEFGIDGELFF	TGTGCCAGCAGCGCCCCCGAATTTGGGATCGACGGGGAGCTGTTTTTT
TRBD1	TRBV7-9	17	TRBJ1-1	many	CASTYPGQGRGNTEAFF	TGTGCCAGCACCTACCCGGGACAGGGGCGGGGAAACACTGAAGCTTTCTTT
TRBD2	TRBV7-2	16	TRBJ2-1	many	CASSLVNAGDYNEQFF	TGTGCCAGCAGCTTAGTGAACGCGGGGGACTACAATGAGCAGTTCTTC
TRBD1	TRBV27	15	TRBJ1-1	NA	CASSLSGTGQTEAFF	TGTGCCAGCAGTTTGTCCGGGACAGGGCAAACTGAAGCTTTCTTT
TRBD1	TRBV6-1	16	TRBJ2-7	NA	CASRGGKGQVVYEQYF	TGTGCCAGCAGAGGAGGGAAGGGACAGGTTGTCTACGAGCAGTACTTC
NA	TRBV27	18	TRBJ2-6	NA	CASSLSGERTSGANVLTF	TGTGCCAGCAGTTTATCAGGGGAGAGGACCTCTGGGGCCAACGTCCTGACTTTC
TRBD2	TRBV12-5	16	TRBJ2-3	few	CASGPQGSGGTDTQYF	TGTGCTAGTGGTCCCCAGGGTAGCGGGGGAACAGATACGCAGTATTTT
NA	TRBV7-2	16	TRBJ1-5	many	CASSLDRRVSNQPQHF	TGTGCCAGCAGCTTAGATCGCAGGGTTAGCAATCAGCCCCAGCATTTT
NA	TRBV4-1	15	TRBJ1-5	few	CASSQDTGPGQPQHF	TGCGCCAGCAGCCAAGATACGGGGCCCGGCCAGCCCCAGCATTTT
NA	TRBV12-3/TRBV12-4	15	TRBJ1-6	few	CASSSTGAYNSPLHF	TGTGCCAGCAGTTCCACGGGGGCCTATAATTCACCCCTCCACTTT
NA	TRBV29-1	10	TRBJ2-3	few	CSVEGTDQYF	TGCAGCGTTGAGGGAACGGACCAGTATTTT
NA	TRBV4-1	17	TRBJ2-2	NA	CASSQEGLGLNTGELFF	TGCGCCAGCAGCCAAGAAGGGCTCGGGTTAAACACCGGGGAGCTGTTTTTT
TRBD1	TRBV4-3	18	TRBJ1-2	few	CASSQGVGTGHLDYGYTF	TGCGCCAGCAGCCAAGGGGTCGGGACAGGGCACCTCGACTATGGCTACACCTTC
TRBD1	TRBV29-1	14	TRBJ2-2	NA	CSVGQGGRAGELFF	TGCAGCGTTGGACAGGGGGGGAGGGCCGGGGAGCTGTTTTTT
TRBD1	TRBV4-2	16	TRBJ1-1	NA	CASRTGTGNMGTEAFF	TGTGCCAGCAGAACCGGGACAGGGAATATGGGCACTGAAGCTTTCTTT
NA	TRBV3-1	19	TRBJ2-3	NA	CASSQVLRTWQGGSDTQYF	TGTGCCAGCAGCCAAGTCCTCCGCACCTGGCAAGGCGGATCCGATACGCAGTATTTT
NA	TRBV4-1	12	TRBJ1-1	NA	CASSQGPGGAFF	TGCGCCAGCAGCCAAGGCCCTGGGGGGGCTTTCTTT
NA	TRBV29-1	13	TRBJ1-1	NA	CSIGWDMGTEAFF	TGCAGTATCGGGTGGGACATGGGCACTGAAGCTTTCTTT
TRBD1	TRBV5-6	13	TRBJ1-1	few	CASKIQWDREAFF	TGTGCCAGCAAGATCCAGTGGGACAGGGAAGCTTTCTTT
NA	TRBV4-2	15	TRBJ1-5	few	CASSPQEISNQPQHF	TGTGCCAGCAGCCCCCAGGAGATTAGCAATCAGCCCCAGCATTTT
NA	TRBV28	15	TRBJ2-7	NA	CASSQTTGNPYEQYF	TGTGCCAGCAGCCAAACCACCGGGAACCCTTACGAGCAGTACTTC
NA	TRBV6-1	16	TRBJ1-2	NA	CASSERGRTFLLGYTF	TGTGCCAGCAGTGAACGGGGCAGAACTTTTCTTCTTGGCTACACCTTC
NA	TRBV7-2	12	TRBJ1-6	few	CASSWTSLPLHF	TGTGCCAGCAGTTGGACATCTTTGCCCCTCCACTTT
NA	TRBV9	13	TRBJ1-5	few	CASSVEENQPQHF	TGTGCCAGCAGCGTAGAGGAAAATCAGCCCCAGCATTTT
NA	TRBV19	14	TRBJ2-2	NA	CASSITVDTGELFF	TGTGCCAGTAGTATAACGGTTGACACCGGGGAGCTGTTTTTT
TRBD2	TRBV4-3	18	TRBJ2-1	NA	CASRQEGILAGGVNEQFF	TGCGCCAGCAGGCAAGAAGGCATACTAGCGGGGGGGGTGAATGAGCAGTTCTTC
NA	TRBV12-3/TRBV12-4	13	TRBJ2-5	NA	CASSFRVPKTQYF	TGTGCCAGCAGTTTCAGGGTACCGAAGACCCAGTACTTC
TRBD2	TRBV7-6	16	TRBJ2-1	many	CASSSLAGVSYNEQFF	TGTGCCAGCAGTTCACTAGCGGGGGTATCCTACAATGAGCAGTTCTTC
TRBD2	TRBV12-3/TRBV12-4	16	TRBJ2-3	many	CASSRSSGGFTDTQYF	TGTGCCAGCAGCCGAAGCAGCGGGGGCTTCACAGATACGCAGTATTTT
TRBD2	TRBV12-3/TRBV12-4	14	TRBJ2-5	few	CASSLQRGGATQYF	TGTGCCAGCAGTTTACAGCGGGGGGGCGCGACCCAGTACTTC
TRBD1	TRBV7-3	13	TRBJ2-1	few	CASSQTGGYEQFF	TGTGCCAGCAGCCAGACAGGGGGGTACGAGCAGTTCTTC
NA	TRBV4-3	15	TRBJ2-1	few	CASSQESRGSDEQFF	TGCGCCAGCAGCCAAGAATCTCGGGGTTCCGATGAGCAGTTCTTC
TRBD1	TRBV4-3	14	TRBJ2-3	NA	CASSQWTGVDTQYF	TGCGCCAGCAGCCAATGGACAGGGGTAGATACGCAGTATTTT
TRBD2	TRBV5-4	13	TRBJ2-5	NA	CASSPAGVETQYF	TGTGCCAGCAGCCCGGCGGGGGTCGAGACCCAGTACTTC
NA	TRBV12-3/TRBV12-4	14	TRBJ1-2	NA	CASSLGGGLDGYTF	TGTGCCAGCAGTTTAGGCGGGGGGCTTGATGGCTACACCTTC
NA	TRBV5-4	15	TRBJ2-3	few	CASSYLGAPSDTQYF	TGTGCCAGCAGCTATTTGGGGGCGCCGTCAGATACGCAGTATTTT
TRBD1	TRBV6-5	16	TRBJ1-2	NA	CASSYGTGPDNYGYTF	TGTGCCAGCAGCTACGGGACAGGCCCTGACAACTATGGCTACACCTTC